This section outlines one T cell receptor beta chain sequence together with its context. The table lists this clonotype with many counts. Which antigen it targets is not known. Nothing much larger sits one base from this clone, and base qualities are not available. Data came from an Illumina HiSeq 2500. To make first-strand cDNA, Superscript III was used along with a set of TRAV- and TRBV-specific primers so that both the TCRalpha and TCRbeta chains were covered. TCRs were amplified for 20 PCR cycles with Phusion, using a constant-region primer paired with the adapter attached to the V primers. Isolated mRNA was amplified with the MessageAmp II aRNA Amplification Kit, using a roughly 15-hour in vitro transcription at 37°C. mRNA for TCR sequencing was isolated with the Dynabeads mRNA DIRECT Purification Kit. Indexed Illumina adapters were added in a second roughly 26-cycle Phusion PCR, and the resulting products were purified with AMPure XP beads. The authors' analysis ran thus. Custom Perl scripts were used to pool TCR sequences that encoded the same protein, to remove out-of-frame sequences, and to calculate the abundance of each clonotype. Any TCR sequence supported by only a single read was excluded from analysis. Repertoire metrics included Shannon entropy, Gini index, clonality, richness, and frequency of TCRs shared between repertoires. The raw public data were reprocessed by TCRdb itself: fastp quality trimming at Q25, MiXCR clonotype calling, in-frame beta chains only. Every entry covers one CDR3 protein and lists the most common genes and DNA from its rows. TCRdb, not the original authors, processed these V and J calls. The sample table records 70,000 to 90,000 distinct CDR3 sequences; roughly a sixth of these occur just once. The leading ten clones occupy roughly 2.8% of the sample.

The data were obtained in a study of low-dose radiotherapy and immunotherapy resistance in tumors (dated 2022 in TCRdb). About the full investigation: Patients in Cohort 1 were given 0.5 Gy per fraction every 2 weeks, and the prescribed total PTV dose was 6.5 Gy. No randomization into treatment groups was done for the people taking part in the trial. Cohort 2 received 1 Gy per fraction every two weeks, with a total of 13 Gy over 26 weeks. Aspirin 300 mg was taken orally once daily by patients for four cycles, starting on cycle 1 day 1. Eight patients were included in the translational analysis, namely three from the first dose cohort plus the first five from the second dose cohort. Cyclophosphamide 200 mg/m2 was given intravenously every two weeks, one day before each radiation and immunotherapy administration. Nivolumab was administered intravenously as a 240 mg flat dose every two weeks, and ipilimumab was administered intravenously at 1 mg/kg every six weeks.

CDR3 length: 18 amino acids, cysteine to phenylalanine. The read is trimmed to its CDR3 DNA, 54 bases read in frame from base 1. As encoded in the germline V gene, CDR1 is KGHSH while CDR2 is LQKENI. V gives up 2 bases and J gives up 5 bases, and the segment between their germline ends measures 22 bases. What this sample's time point label stands for: before trial treatment. The donors took part in RACIN, a single-arm, phase I, dose-escalation trial that combined nivolumab, ipilimumab, aspirin, low-dose cyclophosphamide and low-dose radiotherapy. Eligible patients had advanced, TIL-negative solid tumors.

The sample was PBMCs, taken before treatment. The V and J segments used are TRBV18 and TRBJ2-1; the D gene is possibly TRBD1 or TRBD2, with 5 bases matching each. The source of this sequence is a male donor with prostate cancer. At the DNA level, the sequence is TGTGCCAGCTCACCAAGGGAGTTTGGGCCAGGGACCCACAATGAGCAGTTCTTC. It is translated as CASSPREFGPGTHNEQFF.